At least ten counts were recorded for the clone carrying this T cell receptor (beta chain). What it binds is unknown. With the read ending 3 residues before the CDR3 end, the germline J gene is used to fill in that end. Produced via immunoSEQ multiplex PCR; TCRdb's table is partial and in-frame only. The sample has some 28,000 clones, none seen only once. This sample is drawn from a study of T cell clonality in common variable immunodeficiency. Donors gave roughly 5 to 8 ml heparinized peripheral whole blood. Notes on the study in general: Fewer TCRbeta clones were shared among CVID subjects than controls.

CDR1 is DFQATT, CDR2 SNEGSKA, per germline (reference sequence). Losses at the gene ends were 5 bases for V and 4 bases for J; bases not matched to a gene: 10. The CDR3 contains 14 residues. Material: peripheral blood mononuclear cells. The chain links TRBV20-1 to TRBJ2-5; TRBD2 aligns across 7 bases. This clonotype was obtained from a person aged 18 to 75 in good health. CDR3 region: CSAYQRGVPETQYF. CDR3 DNA, as far as it was read: TGCAGTGCTTACCAACGGGGGGTGCCAGAGACC.